Only a few counts were recorded for the clone carrying this T cell receptor beta chain. Its antigen is still unknown. Blocking oligonucleotides added to a second nested PCR suppressed unpaired genes. From the emulsion pairing reads, TCRdb called clonotypes with MiXCR, one entry per CDR3 protein. The top ten hold around 35% of the sample, which has just under 4,500 distinct CDR3 sequences, about a third seen once. An expanded emulsion RT-PCR with primers for all TCR V genes paired CD8+ T cell chains. This entry is derived from a study of T cell repertoires in breast cancer. Study as a whole: Around 9 reads per input cell, about half a million sequences per sample, on average.

Findings and limits, study-wide: Tumor-free sentinel nodes shared only approximately 2% of tumor TCRs; involved nodes shared about 7.7%. Clone recovery by emulsion RT-PCR was skewed, so it was considered qualitative. Eight TRBV7 primers may have caused mispriming bias toward TRBV7 in shared TCRs.

Trimming took 3 bases from V and 7 from J; bases not matched to a gene: 10. CDR1 and CDR2 (germline): DFQATT, SNEGSKA (reference sequence). The CDR3 covers 15 residues. This clonotype was obtained from a pool of human donors with breast cancer or a healthy control (not recorded which). The sample was CD8+ T cells. The chain has TRBV20-1 and TRBJ1-5, with TRBD1 matching over 9 bases. In DNA form, the CDR3 reads TGCAGTGCTAGGCGAGGGACAGGGCGAGACCAGCCCCAGCATTTT. Amino acids: CSARRGTGRDQPQHF.